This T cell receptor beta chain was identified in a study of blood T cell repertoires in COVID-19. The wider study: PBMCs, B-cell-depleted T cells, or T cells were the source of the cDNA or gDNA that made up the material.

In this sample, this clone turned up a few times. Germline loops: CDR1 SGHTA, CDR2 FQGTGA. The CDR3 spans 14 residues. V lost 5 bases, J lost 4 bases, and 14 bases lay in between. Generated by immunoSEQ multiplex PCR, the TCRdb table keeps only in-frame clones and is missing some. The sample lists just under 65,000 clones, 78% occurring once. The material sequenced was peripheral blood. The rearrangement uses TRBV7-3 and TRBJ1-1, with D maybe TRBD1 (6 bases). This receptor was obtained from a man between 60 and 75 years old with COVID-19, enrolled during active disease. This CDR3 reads CASSATGSGTEAFF. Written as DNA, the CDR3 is TGTGCCAGCAGCGCCACAGGGTCCGGCACTGAAGCTTTCTTT.